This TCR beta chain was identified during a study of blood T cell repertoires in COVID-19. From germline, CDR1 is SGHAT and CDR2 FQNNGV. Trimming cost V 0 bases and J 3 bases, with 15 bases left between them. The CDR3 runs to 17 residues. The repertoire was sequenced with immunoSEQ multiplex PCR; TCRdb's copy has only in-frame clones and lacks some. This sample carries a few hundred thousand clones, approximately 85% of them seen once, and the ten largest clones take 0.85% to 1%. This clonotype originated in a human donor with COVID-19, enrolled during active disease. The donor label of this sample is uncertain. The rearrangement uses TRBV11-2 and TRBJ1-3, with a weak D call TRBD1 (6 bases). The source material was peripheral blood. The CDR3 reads CASSLDRRGAGGNTIYF. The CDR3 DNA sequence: TGTGCCAGCAGCTTAGATCGTCGGGGGGCGGGTGGAAACACCATATATTTT.